Below are 15 T cell receptor beta chains sequenced from a single sample in a study of early T cells in non-severe SARS-CoV-2 infection. TCRdb reprocessed the 5' RACE reads via MiXCR and lists one record per CDR3 protein. The profile shows some 57,000 distinct CDR3 sequences, less than 9.5% of them singletons. Sequenced material: whole blood. These receptors originate from an adult who was a healthcare worker with PCR-confirmed SARS-CoV-2 infection or an uninfected control (not recorded which).

The chain has TRBV6-5 and TRBJ2-1, with 8 positions matching TRBD1. Germline CDR1 reads MNHEY; CDR2 reads SVGAGI. The CDR3 runs 15 residues. J lost 4 bases, V lost 3 bases, and 5 bases had no gene match. The CDR3: CASSYPGTGYNEQFF. As DNA, the CDR3 is TGTGCCAGCAGTTATCCCGGGACAGGATACAATGAGCAGTTCTTC.

The V call is TRBV18, the J call TRBJ2-3; 7 nucleotides line up with TRBD1. This CDR3 region has 14 residues. Germline V CDR1 and CDR2: KGHSH, LQKENI. The CDR3 DNA follows: TGTGCATCCGAGGGGACAGACCGGTCAGATACGCAGTATTTT. As protein: CASEGTDRSDTQYF.

This clonotype was picked up a small number of times. J is TRBJ2-3 and V is TRBV11-3; D remains unclear. The CDR3 is 14 residues long. Germline V gene data show CDR1 as SGHNT and CDR2 as YENEEA. Trimming removed 0 bases at V and 0 bases at J, with 4 bases between. CDR3 sequence reads: CASSLDPSTDTQYF. In nucleotides, the CDR3 is TGTGCCAGCAGCTTAGACCCTAGCACAGATACGCAGTATTTT.

This clonotype occurred many times. The chain carries TRBV15 and TRBJ1-1; no reliable D call. The V and J ends lost 0 bases and 1 base respectively, with 9 bases between them. The CDR3 consists of 15 residues. The germline V gene has CDR1 LNHNV and CDR2 YYDKDF (reference sequence). CDR3 coding DNA: TGTGCCACCAGCAGAGATCGAGAGGCGAACACTGAAGCTTTCTTT. Its translation is CATSRDREANTEAFF.

This clonotype was seen ten or more times. The chain couples TRBV5-5 to TRBJ1-6, with TRBD1 identical over 9 bases. This CDR3 region has 13 residues. J was trimmed by 10 bases and V by 3 bases; bases with no gene match: 2. Germline CDR1 is SGHKS and CDR2 is YYEKEE (reference sequence). CDR3 protein: CASSWTGDSPLHF. The DNA for the CDR3 is TGTGCCAGCAGCTGGACAGGGGACTCACCCCTCCACTTT.

This clonotype was counted at least ten times. A junction end diverges from the germline sequence, so it may reflect a read error. The V gene is TRBV20-1, the J gene TRBJ1-2; D perhaps matches TRBD1 (5 bases). Per germline, CDR1 DFQATT and CDR2 SNEGSKA (reference sequence). The CDR3 runs 13 residues. Here the CDR3 reads CSARDPGTGPWAF. The CDR3 DNA is TGCAGTGCTAGAGATCCCGGGACGGGACCGTGGGCGTTC.

This clonotype was detected a few times. The V call is TRBV18, the J call TRBJ1-4; D unclear. The V gene lost 2 bases and the J gene lost 8 bases, with 6 bases spanning the gap. The V gene's germline CDR1 is KGHSH and CDR2 LQKENI. The CDR3 extends over 12 amino acids. Here the CDR3 DNA reads TGTGCCAGCTCACCAAACAGAGAAAAACTGTTTTTT. Amino acid sequence: CASSPNREKLFF.

Only a few counts were recorded for this clonotype. The rearrangement joins TRBV9 to TRBJ2-4, with a tentative D call TRBD2 (5 bases). V was pared by 2 bases and J by 6 bases, with 12 bases between. Germline V gives CDR1 SGDLS, CDR2 YYNGEE. There are 14 residues in the CDR3. The DNA for the CDR3 is TGTGCCAGCAGCGTCGGGCTAGCAGGAAACATTCAGTACTTC. Its protein is CASSVGLAGNIQYF.

This clonotype was picked up a small number of times. The rearrangement links TRBV18 to TRBJ1-4; D call uncertain. The CDR3 consists of 13 residues. The germline CDR1 and CDR2 sequences are KGHSH and LQKENI. Between the trimmed V and J ends, which lost 6 bases and 8 bases, there was a span of 13 bases. CDR3 coding DNA: TGTGCCAGCTCGCTCGTGAGTGGGGAAAAACTGTTTTTT. Translating gives CASSLVSGEKLFF.

This clonotype was recorded at least ten times. This chain links TRBV20-1 with TRBJ2-3, with TRBD2 identical over 7 bases. This CDR3 has 15 residues. V dropped 3 bases and J dropped 6; count of bases not matched to a gene: 12. Per germline, CDR1 DFQATT and CDR2 SNEGSKA (reference sequence). The CDR3 region is CSARGLRESMDTQYF. DNA of the CDR3: TGCAGTGCTAGGGGTCTGCGGGAGTCGATGGATACGCAGTATTTT.

This clonotype has a handful of counts. The chain has TRBV5-1 and TRBJ2-2; no definite D call. CDR3 length: 14 amino acids. The germline gives CDR1 SGHRS, CDR2 YFSETQ. Trimming removed 1 base from V and 7 bases from J, with 11 bases in between. As DNA, the CDR3 is TGCGCCAGCAGCTTGTCAAGGGCGCACGGGGAGCTGTTTTTT. Encoded protein: CASSLSRAHGELFF.

J is TRBJ2-3 and V is TRBV6-6, with D maybe TRBD1 (6 bases). With 5 bases removed from V and 4 bases from J, the gap between germline ends came to 7 bases. The CDR3 runs to 12 residues. Germline-derived CDR1 and CDR2 are MNHNY and SVGAGI (reference sequence). The CDR3 sequence is CASSTGPDTQYF. In DNA form, the CDR3 reads TGTGCCAGCAGTACAGGGCCAGATACGCAGTATTTT.

This chain joins TRBV7-8 and TRBJ2-2, with a weak D call TRBD2 (5 bases). With 1 base removed from V and 3 bases from J, the gap between germline ends came to 9 bases. The CDR3 consists of 15 residues. The germline gives CDR1 SGHVS, CDR2 FQNEAQ. CDR3 sequence (DNA): TGTGCCAGCAGCTTAGAGACTACCCACACCGGGGAGCTGTTTTTT. Residues: CASSLETTHTGELFF.

This clonotype was seen only a few times. The limits of the CDR3 on the DNA are not certain, so only TCRdb's listed CDR3 is given. The chain has TRBV11-3 and TRBJ2-2; TRBD1, the table's D call, was not compared with the DNA. The CDR3 length equals 16 residues, ends included. Germline CDR1 SGHNT, CDR2 YENEEA. CDR3 protein: CASSLDPQGRTGSCFF.

This clonotype was counted a few times. This chain links TRBV7-9 with TRBJ2-7, with D perhaps assigned TRBD1 or TRBD2 (5 bases each). Germline CDR1 and CDR2: SEHNR and FQNEAQ (reference sequence). The germline V and J ends were trimmed by 7 bases and 3 bases, with 10 bases remaining between them. The CDR3 has 12 amino acids. This CDR3 is CASTRGDYEQYF. The CDR3 DNA follows: TGTGCCAGCACTAGAGGGGACTACGAGCAGTACTTC.